The 23 T cell receptor beta chains listed next were all sequenced from one sample in a study of blood T cell repertoires in COVID-19. Some clones are missing from TCRdb's copy, which holds only in-frame ones; the method was immunoSEQ multiplex PCR. The top ten clones hold 25% to 30% of a sample with about 120,000 clones, approximately 87% of them seen once. The material sequenced was peripheral blood. All receptors derive from a woman aged 70-85 years with acute or convalescent COVID-19.

The gene calls are TRBV6-6 and TRBJ2-3, with 7 bases that match TRBD2. The CDR3 loop spans 13 amino acids. Germline V gene sequence: CDR1 MNHNY, CDR2 SVGAGI (reference sequence). V lost 9 bases, J lost 7 bases, and 10 bases stayed unmatched. The CDR3 sequence is CARVLAIGNTQYF. For the CDR3, the DNA is TGTGCCAGAGTACTAGCGATAGGCAATACGCAGTATTTT.

CDR3 DNA sequence: TGTGCCAGTAGTATAAATTGGGGGGATGGCCAGCCCCAGCATTTT. Protein: CASSINWGDGQPQHF. This rearrangement joins TRBV19 to TRBJ1-5, with TRBD1 as a possible D gene (5 bases). CDR1 and CDR2 (germline): LNHDA, SQIVND (reference sequence). The CDR3 has 15 amino acids. V was shortened by 2 bases and J by 7 bases, with 15 bases between the two germline ends.

The chain has TRBV6-2 or TRBV6-3 and TRBJ1-4; possibly TRBD1 for D (6 bases). From germline, CDR1 is MNHEY and CDR2 SVGEGT. The V end was cut by 7 bases, the J end by 11 bases, with 23 bases between. The CDR3 is 15 residues long. The DNA of the CDR3 is TGTGCCAGCACCCCATCGACAGGTCCTACCGCGAAACTGTTTTTT. The encoded protein is CASTPSTGPTAKLFF.

The chain employs TRBV18 and TRBJ1-1; a possible D gene is TRBD1 (5 bases). Trimming removed 1 base at V and 2 bases at J, with 8 bases between. The CDR3 contains 14 residues. From germline, CDR1 is KGHSH and CDR2 LQKENI. Here the CDR3 DNA reads TGTGCCAGCTCACCACGGCAGGGCAACACTGAAGCTTTCTTT. Its protein is CASSPRQGNTEAFF.

The chain uses TRBV5-1 and TRBJ1-4; 9 nucleotides line up with TRBD1. Trimming removed 3 bases from V and 8 bases from J; junction bases left unmatched: 5. Germline-derived CDR1 and CDR2 are SGHRS and YFSETQ. CDR3 length: 14 residues. The CDR3 coding sequence is TGCGCCAGCAGCTGGCGACAGGGGGGCGAAAAACTGTTTTTT. Translated, it gives CASSWRQGGEKLFF.

The chain couples TRBV7-9 to TRBJ2-6, with TRBD1 matching over 7 bases. CDR1 is SEHNR and CDR2 is FQNEAQ in the germline V gene (reference sequence). J was trimmed by 1 base and V by 2 bases; bases with no gene match: 2. The CDR3 totals 16 residues. Here the CDR3 DNA reads TGTGCCAGCAGCTTAAACAGGGGATCTGGGGCCAACGTCCTGACTTTC. It codes for CASSLNRGSGANVLTF.

This chain joins TRBV27 and TRBJ2-1, with TRBD2 matching 8 bases. CDR1 is MNHEY, CDR2 SMNVEV, per germline (reference sequence). V trimming: 4 bases; J trimming: 0 bases; junction bases outside the gene matches: 2. The CDR3 is 15 amino acids. The CDR3 sequence is CASSSSGGSYNEQFF. For the CDR3, the DNA is TGTGCCAGCAGTTCAAGCGGGGGCTCCTACAATGAGCAGTTCTTC.

The chain is built from TRBV27 and TRBJ2-7; D perhaps matches TRBD1 (5 bases). V lost 6 bases and J lost 4, with 16 bases in between. CDR1 is MNHEY and CDR2 is SMNVEV in the germline V gene (reference sequence). The CDR3 length is 14 residues. CDR3: CASRKGLGWYEQYF. The CDR3 nucleotides read TGTGCCAGCAGGAAGGGGCTCGGTTGGTACGAGCAGTACTTC.

The CDR3 DNA follows: TGCGCCAGCAGCCCGGGACAGGGGTACACTGAAGCTTTCTTT. Translating gives CASSPGQGYTEAFF. The chain combines TRBV5-1 with TRBJ1-1, with TRBD1 identical over 10 bases. Looked up from germline, CDR1 is SGHRS and CDR2 is YFSETQ. The CDR3 runs to 14 residues. The junction had 3 bases not matched to a gene; V was cut back by 4 bases and J by 3 bases. The full variable domain, with the rest looked up from reference TRBV5-1 and TRBJ1-1, is KAGVTQTPRYLIKTRGQQVTLSCSPISGHRSVSWYQQTPGQGLQFLFEYFSETQRNKGNFPGRFSGRQFSNSRSEMNVSTLELGDSALYLCASSPGQGYTEAFFGQGTRLTVV.

The chain has TRBV19 and TRBJ1-6; 7 positions agree with TRBD1. Germline lookup yields CDR1 LNHDA and CDR2 SQIVND (reference sequence). Trimming took 6 bases from V and 9 from J; bases not matched to a gene: 11. This CDR3 is built from 15 residues. Here the CDR3 DNA reads TGTGCCAGTAGCCAAGCAGGGGGATTCGGTTCACCCCTCCACTTT. Residues: CASSQAGGFGSPLHF.

The chain couples TRBV5-4 to TRBJ1-3; 7 positions agree with TRBD1. V gave up 4 bases and J gave up 1 base; unmatched junction bases: 8. CDR1 SGHNT and CDR2 YYREEE come from the germline V gene (reference sequence). CDR3 length: 16 residues. The CDR3 nucleotides are TGTGCCAGCAGCGCGGGGACAGACTTTTCTGGAAACACCATATATTTT. Protein: CASSAGTDFSGNTIYF.

The chain employs TRBV6-5 and TRBJ1-4; D gene unclear. From germline, CDR1 is MNHEY and CDR2 SVGAGI. The V end was cut by 0 bases, the J end by 7 bases, with 12 bases between. The CDR3 is made up of 15 amino acids. The CDR3 DNA follows: TGTGCCAGCAGTTACTCGAAGGTTAGGAGTGAAAAACTGTTTTTT. Its protein is CASSYSKVRSEKLFF.

This chain connects TRBV28 to TRBJ1-3; D may be TRBD1 (5 bases). Looked up from germline, CDR1 is MDHEN and CDR2 is SYDVKM. CDR3 length: 14 residues. V was shortened by 3 bases and J by 6 bases, with 12 bases between the two germline ends. The CDR3 nucleotides read TGTGCCAGCAGTTTCGGGGGAGTTGAAAACACCATATATTTT. As protein: CASSFGGVENTIYF. Variable domain in full (rest from reference TRBV28 and TRBJ1-3): DVKVTQSSRYLVKRTGEKVFLECVQDMDHENMFWYRQDPGLGLRLIYFSYDVKMKEKGDIPEGYSVSREKKERFSLILESASTNQTSMYLCASSFGGVENTIYFGEGSWLTVV.

The V call is TRBV28, the J call TRBJ1-6, with 9 positions matching TRBD1. The CDR3 totals 17 residues. V lost 3 bases to trimming and J lost 5 bases; unmatched junction nucleotides: 8. CDR1 is MDHEN and CDR2 is SYDVKM in the germline V gene. CDR3 loop: CASSFPQGAGDNSPLHF. CDR3 sequence (DNA): TGTGCCAGCAGTTTTCCACAGGGGGCAGGGGATAATTCACCCCTCCACTTT.

Note on this clone: Compared with germline, one end of the junction differs, possibly owing to a read error. The genes are TRBV28 and TRBJ2-7, with D perhaps matching TRBD2 (6 bases). The CDR3 is 13 amino acids. From germline, CDR1 is MDHEN and CDR2 SYDVKM. The CDR3 is CASSLGGRDLRRF. CDR3 sequence (DNA): TGTGCCAGCAGTTTGGGGGGACGGGACTTACGCCGATTC.

CDR3 residues: CASSFGQAGNEQFF. The DNA of the CDR3 is TGCGCCAGCAGCTTTGGACAGGCAGGCAATGAGCAGTTCTTC. The chain couples TRBV5-1 to TRBJ2-1; TRBD1 aligns across 7 bases. The J segment lost 6 bases and the V segment lost 2 bases, leaving 5 bases of the junction unmatched. CDR1 and CDR2 (germline): SGHRS, YFSETQ. This CDR3 region has 14 residues.

The genes are TRBV6-5 and TRBJ2-4, with D perhaps matching TRBD1 (6 bases). The CDR3 totals 15 residues. Per germline, CDR1 MNHEY and CDR2 SVGAGI. The V gene lost 6 bases and the J gene lost 9 bases, with 21 bases spanning the gap. The CDR3 region is CASSQGAGEWVIQYF. Here the CDR3 DNA reads TGTGCCAGCAGCCAAGGGGCAGGGGAGTGGGTCATTCAGTACTTC.

This chain links TRBV11-3 with TRBJ2-5; 12 bases are a match to TRBD2. The CDR3 is 17 amino acids. Germline CDR1 SGHNT, CDR2 YENEEA. Trimming cost V 2 bases and J 1 base; bases outside gene matches: 5. The CDR3 nucleotides are TGTGCCAGCAGCTTACTAGCGGGGGGGGGTATCCAAGAGACCCAGTACTTC. It translates to CASSLLAGGGIQETQYF. The full variable domain, in which reference TRBV11-3 and TRBJ2-5 provide the parts outside the CDR3, is EAGVVQSPRYKIIEKKQPVAFWCNPISGHNTLYWYLQNLGQGPELLIRYENEEAVDDSQLPKDRFSAERLKGVDSTLKIQPAELGDSAVYLCASSLLAGGGIQETQYFGPGTRLLVL.

For this clone: Other DNA sequences in this sample translate to the same CDR3. The J gene is TRBJ1-1, the V gene TRBV6-5, with a weak D call TRBD1 (5 bases). Germline-derived CDR1 and CDR2 are MNHEY and SVGAGI. The V end lost 4 bases, the J end lost 5 bases, and 8 bases lay between the germline ends. The CDR3 has 12 amino acids. The CDR3 coding sequence is TGTGCCAGCAGTTTCCGGGGGACTGAAGCTTTCTTT. Translation: CASSFRGTEAFF.

The V call is TRBV5-4, the J call TRBJ1-2; D gene uncertain. This CDR3 has 13 residues. The germline V gene has CDR1 SGHNT and CDR2 YYREEE (reference sequence). Trimming shortened V by 2 bases and J by 10 bases, and 15 bases separated the two germline ends. The CDR3 loop is CASSLLGEGVYTF. The CDR3 DNA follows: TGTGCCAGCAGCTTACTGGGCGAGGGAGTCTACACCTTC.

The J gene is TRBJ1-4, the V gene TRBV19; 11 nucleotides match TRBD1. This CDR3 comprises 14 residues. V dropped 5 bases and J dropped 8; count of bases not matched to a gene: 4. Germline V gene data show CDR1 as LNHDA and CDR2 as SQIVND (reference sequence). CDR3 sequence (DNA): TGTGCCAGTAGTCCGGGACAGGGGGAAGAAAAACTGTTTTTT. It yields the protein CASSPGQGEEKLFF.

The gene calls are TRBV28 and TRBJ1-1; D is possibly TRBD1 (6 bases). The CDR3 is 16 residues long. Looked up from germline, CDR1 is MDHEN and CDR2 is SYDVKM. With 5 bases removed from V and 5 bases from J, the gap between germline ends came to 21 bases. CDR3 in amino acids: CASSSLLPGQWTEAFF. DNA for the CDR3: TGTGCCAGCAGTAGCCTCCTTCCGGGACAATGGACTGAAGCTTTCTTT.

The chain employs TRBV11-3 and TRBJ2-5; tentatively, D is TRBD2 (5 bases). The germline gives CDR1 SGHNT, CDR2 YENEEA. The CDR3 has 16 amino acids. V was shortened by 2 bases and J by 7 bases, with 20 bases between the two germline ends. CDR3 DNA: TGTGCCAGCAGCTTAAGACCGGCCTCGGGCGGAGGGACCCAGTACTTC. It translates to CASSLRPASGGGTQYF.